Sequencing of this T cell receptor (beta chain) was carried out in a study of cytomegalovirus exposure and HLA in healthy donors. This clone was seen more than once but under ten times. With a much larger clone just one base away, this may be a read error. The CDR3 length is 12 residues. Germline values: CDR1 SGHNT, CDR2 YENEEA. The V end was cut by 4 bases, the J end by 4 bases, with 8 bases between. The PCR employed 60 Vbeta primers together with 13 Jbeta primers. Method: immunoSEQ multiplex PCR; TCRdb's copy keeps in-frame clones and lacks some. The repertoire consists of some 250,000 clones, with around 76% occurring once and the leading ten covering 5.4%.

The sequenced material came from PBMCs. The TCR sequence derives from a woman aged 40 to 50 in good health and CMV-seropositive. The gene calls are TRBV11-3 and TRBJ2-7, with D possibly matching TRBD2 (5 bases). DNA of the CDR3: TGTGCCAGCAGCTCCGGGGTTTACGAGCAGTACTTC. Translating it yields CASSSGVYEQYF. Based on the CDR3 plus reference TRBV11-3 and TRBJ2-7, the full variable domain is EAGVVQSPRYKIIEKKQPVAFWCNPISGHNTLYWYLQNLGQGPELLIRYENEEAVDDSQLPKDRFSAERLKGVDSTLKIQPAELGDSAVYLCASSSGVYEQYFGPGTRLTVT.